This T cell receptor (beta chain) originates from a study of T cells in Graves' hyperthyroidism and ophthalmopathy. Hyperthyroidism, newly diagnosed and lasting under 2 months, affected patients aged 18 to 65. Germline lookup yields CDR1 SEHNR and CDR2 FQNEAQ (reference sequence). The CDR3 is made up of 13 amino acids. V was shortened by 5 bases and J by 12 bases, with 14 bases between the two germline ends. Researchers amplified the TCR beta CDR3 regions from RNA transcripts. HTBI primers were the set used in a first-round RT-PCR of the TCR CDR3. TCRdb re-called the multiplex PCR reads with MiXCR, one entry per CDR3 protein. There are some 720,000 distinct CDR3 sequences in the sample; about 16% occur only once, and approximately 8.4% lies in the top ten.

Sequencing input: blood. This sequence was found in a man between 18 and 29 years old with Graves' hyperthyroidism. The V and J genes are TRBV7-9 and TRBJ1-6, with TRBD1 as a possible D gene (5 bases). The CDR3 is CASSLFAGRPLHF. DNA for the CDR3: TGTGCCAGCAGCCTCTTCGCAGGGAGACCCCTCCACTTT.